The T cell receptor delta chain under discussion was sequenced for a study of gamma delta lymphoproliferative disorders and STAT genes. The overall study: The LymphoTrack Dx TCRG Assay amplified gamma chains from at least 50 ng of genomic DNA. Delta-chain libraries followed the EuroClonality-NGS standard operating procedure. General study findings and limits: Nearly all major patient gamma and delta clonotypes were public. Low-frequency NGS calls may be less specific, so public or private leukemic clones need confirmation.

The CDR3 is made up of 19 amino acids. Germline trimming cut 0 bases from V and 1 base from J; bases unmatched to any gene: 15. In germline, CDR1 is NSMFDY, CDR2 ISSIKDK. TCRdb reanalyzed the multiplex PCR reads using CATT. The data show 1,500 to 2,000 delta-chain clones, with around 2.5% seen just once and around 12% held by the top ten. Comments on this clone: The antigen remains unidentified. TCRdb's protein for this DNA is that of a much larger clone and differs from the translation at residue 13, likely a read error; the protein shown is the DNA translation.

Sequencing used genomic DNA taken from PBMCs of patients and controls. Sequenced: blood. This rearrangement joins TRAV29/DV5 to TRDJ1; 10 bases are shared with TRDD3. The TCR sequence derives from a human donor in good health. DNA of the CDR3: TGTGCAGCAAGCGTCCCGTGGGTACTGGGGGATCTCTGCACCGATAAACTCATCTTT. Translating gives CAASVPWVLGDLCTDKLIF.